This TCR beta chain was obtained from a study of blood T cell repertoires in COVID-19. Study in general: There were acute and convalescent COVID-19 samples, and they came from the United States, Italy and Spain. PBMCs, B-cell-depleted T cells, or T cells provided the cDNA or gDNA that made up the material.

Original data processing: For nucleated cells, counts were estimated from reference gene primer amplification. Using immunoSEQ multiplex PCR, the repertoire was profiled, and TCRdb retains in-frame clones only, with some absent. The DNA gave D and trimming, while V, J and clone size come from that table. The sample lists 380,000 or so clones; roughly four fifths were seen once. The CDR3 length is 12 residues. V was clipped by 4 bases and J by 5 bases, with 11 bases between them. CDR1 and CDR2 from the germline V gene are SQVTM and ANQGSEA. Specimen: peripheral blood. The chain couples TRBV29-1 to TRBJ2-5; D unresolved. The TCR comes from a human donor with acute or convalescent COVID-19. The donor label of this sample is uncertain. This CDR3 reads CSVGPNGETQYF. The CDR3 DNA follows: TGCAGCGTTGGACCAAACGGGGAGACCCAGTACTTC. Full variable domain (rest looked up from reference TRBV29-1 and TRBJ2-5): SAVISQKPSRDICQRGTSLTIQCQVDSQVTMMFWYRQQPGQSLTLIATANQGSEATYESGFVIDKFPISRPNLTFSTLTVSNMSPEDSSIYLCSVGPNGETQYFGPGTRLLVL.